This TCR beta chain was sequenced in a study of response to subunit inactivated influenza vaccine. From the RT-PCR reads, TCRdb called clonotypes with MiXCR, one entry per CDR3 protein. The sample yields roughly 780,000 distinct CDR3 sequences, around 18% seen once. This clonotype was counted a few times. Its antigen is not known. The study's findings and limits: The authors offered the suggestion that each seasonal influenza vaccination recruits few new T cells.

The receptor was derived from a man aged 45-65 years who received an inactivated influenza vaccine. The sequencing here drew on PBMCs from blood, taken more than 4 days after vaccination.

The CDR3 region is CASSVGSGLHSYEQYF. CDR3 nucleotides: TGTGCCAGCAGCGTAGGGTCAGGATTGCACTCCTACGAGCAGTACTTC. The J gene is TRBJ2-7, the V gene TRBV9; D uncertain. V gave up 0 bases and J gave up 0 bases, with 13 bases separating them. Germline V gene lookup returns CDR1 SGDLS and CDR2 YYNGEE. The CDR3 consists of 16 residues.